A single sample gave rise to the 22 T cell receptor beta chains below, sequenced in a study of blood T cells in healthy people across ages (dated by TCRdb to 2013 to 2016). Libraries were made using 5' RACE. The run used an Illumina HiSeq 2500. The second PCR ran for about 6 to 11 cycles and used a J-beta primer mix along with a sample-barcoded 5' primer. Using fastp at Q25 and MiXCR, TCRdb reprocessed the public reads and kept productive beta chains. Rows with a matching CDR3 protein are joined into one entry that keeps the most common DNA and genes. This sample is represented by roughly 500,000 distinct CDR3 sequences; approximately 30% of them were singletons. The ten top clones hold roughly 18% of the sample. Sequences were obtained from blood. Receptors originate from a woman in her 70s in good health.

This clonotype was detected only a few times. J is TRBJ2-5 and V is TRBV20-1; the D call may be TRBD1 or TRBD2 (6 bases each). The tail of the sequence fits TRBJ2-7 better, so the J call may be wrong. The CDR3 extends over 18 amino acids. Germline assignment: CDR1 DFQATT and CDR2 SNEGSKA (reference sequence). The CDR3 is CSASGQVGGTTLSYEQYF. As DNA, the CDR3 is TGCAGTGCTAGTGGCCAGGTAGGAGGGACAACCCTCTCCTACGAGCAGTACTTC.

The CDR3 nucleotides read TGCGCCAGCAGGGGGGACAGCTACAACACTGAAGCTTTCTTT. The encoded protein is CASRGDSYNTEAFF. This chain joins TRBV5-1 and TRBJ1-1, with 7 nucleotides matching TRBD1. The CDR3 extends over 14 amino acids. J gave up 2 bases and V 5 bases, and 6 bases lay outside the gene matches. Germline V gene sequence: CDR1 SGHRS, CDR2 YFSETQ. Using reference TRBV5-1 and TRBJ1-1 for the parts outside the CDR3, the full variable domain is KAGVTQTPRYLIKTRGQQVTLSCSPISGHRSVSWYQQTPGQGLQFLFEYFSETQRNKGNFPGRFSGRQFSNSRSEMNVSTLELGDSALYLCASRGDSYNTEAFFGQGTRLTVV.

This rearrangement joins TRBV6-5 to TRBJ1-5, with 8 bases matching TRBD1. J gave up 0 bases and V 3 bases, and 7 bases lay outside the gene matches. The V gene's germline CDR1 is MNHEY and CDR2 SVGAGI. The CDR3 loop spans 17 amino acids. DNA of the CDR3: TGTGCCAGCAGTTATTCCAGACAGGGGAATAGCAATCAGCCCCAGCATTTT. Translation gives CASSYSRQGNSNQPQHF.

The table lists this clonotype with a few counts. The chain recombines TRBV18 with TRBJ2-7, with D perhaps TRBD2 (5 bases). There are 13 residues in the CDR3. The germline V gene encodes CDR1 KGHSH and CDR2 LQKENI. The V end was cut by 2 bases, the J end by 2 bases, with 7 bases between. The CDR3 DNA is TGTGCCAGCTCACCAGGAGGTACCTACGAGCAGTACTTC. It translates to CASSPGGTYEQYF.

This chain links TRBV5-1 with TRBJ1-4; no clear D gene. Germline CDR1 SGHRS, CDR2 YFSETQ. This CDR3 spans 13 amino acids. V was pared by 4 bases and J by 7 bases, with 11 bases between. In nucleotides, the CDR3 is TGCGCCAGCAGCCCCAGGCCTGGTGAAAAACTGTTTTTT. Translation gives CASSPRPGEKLFF.

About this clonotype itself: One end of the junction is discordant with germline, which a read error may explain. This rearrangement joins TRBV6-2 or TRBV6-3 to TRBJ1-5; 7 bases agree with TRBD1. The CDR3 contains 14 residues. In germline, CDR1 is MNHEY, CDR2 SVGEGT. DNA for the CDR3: TGTGCCAGCAGACTCAGACAGGGCAGTCAGCTCCAGCATTTT. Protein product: CASRLRQGSQLQHF.

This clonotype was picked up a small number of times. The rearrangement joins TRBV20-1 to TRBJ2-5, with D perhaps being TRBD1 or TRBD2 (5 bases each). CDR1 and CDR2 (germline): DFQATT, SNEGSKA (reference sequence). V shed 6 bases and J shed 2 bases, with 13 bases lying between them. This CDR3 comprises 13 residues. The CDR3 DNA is TGCAGTGCCCAAGTTGGGGGACAAGAGACCCAGTACTTC. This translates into CSAQVGGQETQYF.

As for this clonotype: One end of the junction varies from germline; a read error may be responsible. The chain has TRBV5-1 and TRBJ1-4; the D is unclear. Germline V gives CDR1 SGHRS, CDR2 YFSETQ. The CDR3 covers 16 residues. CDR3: CASSLSGVRTKEKLFF. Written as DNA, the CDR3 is TGCGCCAGCAGCTTGAGTGGGGTACGCACTAAGGAAAAACTGTTTTTT.

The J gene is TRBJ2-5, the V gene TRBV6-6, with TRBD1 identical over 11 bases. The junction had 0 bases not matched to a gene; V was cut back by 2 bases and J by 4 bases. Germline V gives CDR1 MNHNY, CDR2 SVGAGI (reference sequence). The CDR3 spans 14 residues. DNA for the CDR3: TGTGCCAGCAGTTACGGGACAGGGGGAGAGACCCAGTACTTC. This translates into CASSYGTGGETQYF.

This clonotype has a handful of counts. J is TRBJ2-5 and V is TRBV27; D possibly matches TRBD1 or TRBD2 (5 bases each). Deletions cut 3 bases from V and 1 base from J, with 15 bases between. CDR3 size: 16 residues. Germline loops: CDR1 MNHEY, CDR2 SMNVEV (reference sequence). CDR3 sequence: CASSFRLQGRQETQYF. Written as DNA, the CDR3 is TGTGCCAGCAGTTTCCGACTCCAGGGACGCCAAGAGACCCAGTACTTC.

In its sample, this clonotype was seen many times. CDR3 sequence reads: CASSNHEDRPNEKLFF. The CDR3 region has the DNA TGTGCCAGCAGCAATCATGAGGACCGACCTAATGAAAAACTGTTTTTT. The gene calls are TRBV21-1 and TRBJ1-4. TRBV21-1 is labeled a pseudogene. This CDR3 is built from 16 residues.

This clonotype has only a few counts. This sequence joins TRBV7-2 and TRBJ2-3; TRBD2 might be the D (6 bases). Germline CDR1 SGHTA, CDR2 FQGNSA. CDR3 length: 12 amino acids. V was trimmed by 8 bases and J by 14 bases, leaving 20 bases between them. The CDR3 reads CASFAAGPRGYF. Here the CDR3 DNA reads TGTGCCAGCTTCGCAGCGGGCCCACGGGGGTATTTT.

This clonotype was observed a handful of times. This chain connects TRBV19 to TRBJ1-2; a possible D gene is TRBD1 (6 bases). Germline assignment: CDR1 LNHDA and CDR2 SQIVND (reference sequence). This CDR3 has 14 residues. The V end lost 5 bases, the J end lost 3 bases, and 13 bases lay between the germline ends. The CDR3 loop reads CASSSQGAYYGYTF. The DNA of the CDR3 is TGTGCCAGTAGTTCACAGGGCGCCTACTATGGCTACACCTTC.

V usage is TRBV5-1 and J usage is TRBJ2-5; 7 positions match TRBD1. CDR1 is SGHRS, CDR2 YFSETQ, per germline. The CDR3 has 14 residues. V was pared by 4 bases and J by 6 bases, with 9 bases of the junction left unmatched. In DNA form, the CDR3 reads TGCGCCAGCAGCCCCAGACAGGGTTTGAAGACCCAGTACTTC. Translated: CASSPRQGLKTQYF.

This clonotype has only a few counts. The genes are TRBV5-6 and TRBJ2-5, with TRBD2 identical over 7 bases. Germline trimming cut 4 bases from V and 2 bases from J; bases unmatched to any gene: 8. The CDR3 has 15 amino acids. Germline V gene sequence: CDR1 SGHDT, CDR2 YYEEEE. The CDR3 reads CASSTGLGWQETQYF. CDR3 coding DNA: TGTGCCAGCAGCACCGGACTAGGATGGCAAGAGACCCAGTACTTC.

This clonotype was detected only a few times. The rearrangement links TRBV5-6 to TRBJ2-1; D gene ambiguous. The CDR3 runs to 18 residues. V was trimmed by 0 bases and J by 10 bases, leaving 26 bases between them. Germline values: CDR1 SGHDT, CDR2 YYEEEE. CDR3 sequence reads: CASSLEAGGTTWGREQFF. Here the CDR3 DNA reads TGTGCCAGCAGCTTGGAGGCTGGCGGAACGACTTGGGGTAGGGAGCAGTTCTTC.

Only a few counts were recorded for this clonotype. DNA of the CDR3: TGCAGCGCCCCTGCGATTTGGGACGGGTATGGCTACACCTTC. This sequence encodes CSAPAIWDGYGYTF. The chain joins TRBV29-1 to TRBJ1-2; weak D call: TRBD1 (5 bases). The V end lost 7 bases, the J end lost 5 bases, and 20 bases lay between the germline ends. The CDR3 length is 14 residues. Germline-derived CDR1 and CDR2 are SQVTM and ANQGSEA. The whole variable domain, filled in from reference TRBV29-1 and TRBJ1-2, reads SAVISQKPSRDICQRGTSLTIQCQVDSQVTMMFWYRQQPGQSLTLIATANQGSEATYESGFVIDKFPISRPNLTFSTLTVSNMSPEDSSIYLCSAPAIWDGYGYTFGSGTRLTVV.

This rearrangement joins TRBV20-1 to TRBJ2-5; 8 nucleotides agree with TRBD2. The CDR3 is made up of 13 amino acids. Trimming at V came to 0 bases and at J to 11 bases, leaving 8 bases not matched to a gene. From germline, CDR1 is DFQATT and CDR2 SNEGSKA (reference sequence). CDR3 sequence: CSARDGGETRQYF. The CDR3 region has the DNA TGCAGTGCTAGAGACGGGGGGGAAACCCGGCAGTACTTC.

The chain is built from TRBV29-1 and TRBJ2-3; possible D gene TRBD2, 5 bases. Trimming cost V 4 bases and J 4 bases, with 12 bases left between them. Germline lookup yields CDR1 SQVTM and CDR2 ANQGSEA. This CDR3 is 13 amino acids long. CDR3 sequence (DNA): TGCAGCGTTGGGCTAGCTCGTGCAGATACGCAGTATTTT. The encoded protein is CSVGLARADTQYF.

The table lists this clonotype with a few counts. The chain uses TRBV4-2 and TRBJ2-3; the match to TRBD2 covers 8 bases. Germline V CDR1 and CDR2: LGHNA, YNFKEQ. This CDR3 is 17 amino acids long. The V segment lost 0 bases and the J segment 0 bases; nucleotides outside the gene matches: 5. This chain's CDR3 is CASSQDDKRGSTDTQYF. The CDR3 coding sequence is TGTGCCAGCAGCCAAGATGACAAGCGGGGGAGCACAGATACGCAGTATTTT.

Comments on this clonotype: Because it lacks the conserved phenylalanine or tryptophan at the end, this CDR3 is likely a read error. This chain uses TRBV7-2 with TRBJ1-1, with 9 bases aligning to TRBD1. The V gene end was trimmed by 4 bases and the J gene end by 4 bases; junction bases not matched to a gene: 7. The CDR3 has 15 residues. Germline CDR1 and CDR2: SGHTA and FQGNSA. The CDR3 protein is CASSSQGASITEAFL. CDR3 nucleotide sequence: TGTGCCAGCAGCTCACAGGGGGCATCAATCACTGAAGCTTTCCTT.

CDR3 residues: CASSKSVGYAGELFF. CDR3 DNA: TGTGCCAGCAGCAAGTCAGTCGGGTACGCCGGGGAGCTGTTTTTT. The genes are TRBV7-3 and TRBJ2-2; D is unresolved. The germline V gene encodes CDR1 SGHTA and CDR2 FQGTGA. Trimming stripped 5 bases from V and 6 bases from J, with 16 bases between. This CDR3 is built from 15 residues.